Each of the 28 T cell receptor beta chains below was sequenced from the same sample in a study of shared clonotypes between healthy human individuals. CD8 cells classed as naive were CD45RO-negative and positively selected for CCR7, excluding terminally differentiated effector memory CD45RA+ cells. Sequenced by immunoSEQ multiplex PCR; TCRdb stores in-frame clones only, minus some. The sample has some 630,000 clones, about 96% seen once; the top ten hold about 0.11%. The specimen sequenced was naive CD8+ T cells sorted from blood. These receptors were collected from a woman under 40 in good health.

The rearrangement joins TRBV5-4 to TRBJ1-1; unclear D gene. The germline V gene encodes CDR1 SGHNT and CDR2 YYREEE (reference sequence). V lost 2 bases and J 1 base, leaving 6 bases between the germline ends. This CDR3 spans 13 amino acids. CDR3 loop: CASSFVGNTEAFF. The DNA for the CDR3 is TGTGCCAGCAGCTTCGTGGGGAACACTGAAGCTTTCTTT.

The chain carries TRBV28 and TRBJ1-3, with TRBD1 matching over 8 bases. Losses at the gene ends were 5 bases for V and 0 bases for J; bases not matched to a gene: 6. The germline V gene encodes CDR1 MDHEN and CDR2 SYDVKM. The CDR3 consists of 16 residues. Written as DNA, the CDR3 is TGTGCCAGCAGTCAATACAGGGGGTTCTCTGGAAACACCATATATTTT. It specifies CASSQYRGFSGNTIYF.

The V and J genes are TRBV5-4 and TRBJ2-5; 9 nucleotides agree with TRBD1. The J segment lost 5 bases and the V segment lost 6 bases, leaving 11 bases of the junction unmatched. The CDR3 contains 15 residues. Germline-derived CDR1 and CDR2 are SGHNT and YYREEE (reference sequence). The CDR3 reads CASMETGGGVETQYF. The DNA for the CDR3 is TGTGCCAGCATGGAGACAGGGGGTGGGGTGGAGACCCAGTACTTC.

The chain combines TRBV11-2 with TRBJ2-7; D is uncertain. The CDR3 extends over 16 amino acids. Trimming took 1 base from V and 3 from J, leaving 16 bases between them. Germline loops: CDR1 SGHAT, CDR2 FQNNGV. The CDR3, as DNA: TGTGCCAGCAGCTTAGTTTTAAGGATAACGGGCTACGAGCAGTACTTC. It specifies CASSLVLRITGYEQYF.

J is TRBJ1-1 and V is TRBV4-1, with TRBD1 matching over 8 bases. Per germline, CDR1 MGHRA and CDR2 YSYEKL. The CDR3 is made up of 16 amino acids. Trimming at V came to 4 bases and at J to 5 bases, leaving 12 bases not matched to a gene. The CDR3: CASSLNPGTGETEAFF. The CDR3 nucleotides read TGCGCCAGCAGCCTCAACCCAGGGACAGGAGAGACTGAAGCTTTCTTT.

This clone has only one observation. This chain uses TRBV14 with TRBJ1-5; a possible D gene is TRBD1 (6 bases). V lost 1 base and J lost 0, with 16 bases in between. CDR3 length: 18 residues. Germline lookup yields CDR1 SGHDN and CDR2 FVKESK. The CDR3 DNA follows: TGTGCCAGCAGCCAAGCTAAGGGACACAAAAATAGCAATCAGCCCCAGCATTTT. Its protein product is CASSQAKGHKNSNQPQHF.

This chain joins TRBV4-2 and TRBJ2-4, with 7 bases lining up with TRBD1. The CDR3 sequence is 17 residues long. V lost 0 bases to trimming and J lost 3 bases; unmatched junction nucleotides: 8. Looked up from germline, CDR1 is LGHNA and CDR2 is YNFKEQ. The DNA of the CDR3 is TGTGCCAGCAGCCAAGAGGAAGGGACAGCTTACAAAAACATTCAGTACTTC. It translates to CASSQEEGTAYKNIQYF.

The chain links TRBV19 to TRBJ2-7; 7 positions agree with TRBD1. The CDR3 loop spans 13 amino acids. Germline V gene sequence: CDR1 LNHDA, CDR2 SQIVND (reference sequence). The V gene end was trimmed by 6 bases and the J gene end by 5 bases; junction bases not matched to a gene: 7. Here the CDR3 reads CASSLDDRDEQYF. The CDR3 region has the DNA TGTGCCAGTAGCCTCGACGACAGGGACGAGCAGTACTTC. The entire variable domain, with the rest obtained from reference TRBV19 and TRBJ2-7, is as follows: DGGITQSPKYLFRKEGQNVTLSCEQNLNHDAMYWYRQDPGQGLRLIYYSQIVNDFQKGDIAEGYSVSREKKESFPLTVTSAQKNPTAFYLCASSLDDRDEQYFGPGTRLTVT.

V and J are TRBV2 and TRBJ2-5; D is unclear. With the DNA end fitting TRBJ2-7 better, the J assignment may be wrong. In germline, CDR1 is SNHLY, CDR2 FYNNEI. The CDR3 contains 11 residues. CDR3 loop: CASSEGYEQYF. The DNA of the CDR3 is TGTGCCAGCAGTGAAGGCTACGAGCAGTACTTC.

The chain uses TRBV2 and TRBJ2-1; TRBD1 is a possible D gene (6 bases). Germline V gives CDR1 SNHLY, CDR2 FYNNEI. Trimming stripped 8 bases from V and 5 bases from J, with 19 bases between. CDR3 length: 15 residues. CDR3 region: CASEPWQGFHNEQFF. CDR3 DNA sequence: TGTGCCAGCGAACCTTGGCAGGGGTTCCACAATGAGCAGTTCTTC.

The CDR3 spells CAISESLGIRDEQYF. CDR3 coding DNA: TGTGCCATCAGTGAGTCTTTGGGGATCCGGGACGAGCAGTACTTC. The J gene is TRBJ2-7, the V gene TRBV10-3; no firm D call. This CDR3 region has 15 residues. The ends were cut back, 0 bases at V and 5 bases at J, with 14 bases in the middle. Per germline, CDR1 ENHRY and CDR2 SYGVKD.

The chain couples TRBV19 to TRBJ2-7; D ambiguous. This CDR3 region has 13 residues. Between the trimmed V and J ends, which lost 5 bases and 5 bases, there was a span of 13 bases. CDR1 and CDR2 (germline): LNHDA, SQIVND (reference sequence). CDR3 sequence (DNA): TGTGCCAGTAGTGCCGGAACACTCCACGAGCAGTACTTC. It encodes CASSAGTLHEQYF.

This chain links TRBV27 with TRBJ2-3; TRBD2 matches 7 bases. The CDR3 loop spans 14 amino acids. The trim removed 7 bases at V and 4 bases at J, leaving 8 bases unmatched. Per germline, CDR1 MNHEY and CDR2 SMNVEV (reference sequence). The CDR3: CASTPGGVPDTQYF. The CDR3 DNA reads TGTGCCAGCACCCCGGGAGGCGTCCCAGATACGCAGTATTTT.

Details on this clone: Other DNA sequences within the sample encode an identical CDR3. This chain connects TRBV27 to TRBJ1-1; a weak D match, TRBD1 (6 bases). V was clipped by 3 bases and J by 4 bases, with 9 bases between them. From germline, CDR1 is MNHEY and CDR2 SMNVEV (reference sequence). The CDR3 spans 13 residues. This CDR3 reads CASSFGGGTEAFF. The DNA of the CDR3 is TGTGCCAGCAGTTTCGGAGGGGGCACTGAAGCTTTCTTT.

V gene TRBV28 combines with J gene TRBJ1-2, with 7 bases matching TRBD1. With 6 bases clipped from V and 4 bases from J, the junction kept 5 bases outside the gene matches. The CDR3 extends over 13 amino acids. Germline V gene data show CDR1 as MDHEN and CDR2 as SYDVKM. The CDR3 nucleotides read TGTGCCAGCAGGGACAGGAAGCCCTATGGCTACACCTTC. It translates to CASRDRKPYGYTF.

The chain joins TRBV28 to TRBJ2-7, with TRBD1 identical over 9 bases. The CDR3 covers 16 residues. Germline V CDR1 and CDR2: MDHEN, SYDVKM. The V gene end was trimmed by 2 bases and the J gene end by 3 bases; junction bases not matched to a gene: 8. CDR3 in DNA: TGTGCCAGCAGTTTACCCACCCGGACAGGGGTCTACGAGCAGTACTTC. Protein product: CASSLPTRTGVYEQYF.

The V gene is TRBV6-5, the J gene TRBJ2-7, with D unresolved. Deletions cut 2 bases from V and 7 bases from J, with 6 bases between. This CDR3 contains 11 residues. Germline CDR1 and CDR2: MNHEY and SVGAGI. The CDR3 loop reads CASSYEGEQYF. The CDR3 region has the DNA TGTGCCAGCAGTTACGAAGGAGAGCAGTACTTC.

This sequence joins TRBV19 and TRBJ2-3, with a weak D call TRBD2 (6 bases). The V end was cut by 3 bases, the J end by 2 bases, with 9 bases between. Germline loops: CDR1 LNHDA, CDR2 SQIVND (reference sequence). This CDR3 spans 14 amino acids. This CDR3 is CASSILANTDTQYF. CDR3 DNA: TGTGCCAGTAGTATCCTAGCGAACACAGATACGCAGTATTTT.

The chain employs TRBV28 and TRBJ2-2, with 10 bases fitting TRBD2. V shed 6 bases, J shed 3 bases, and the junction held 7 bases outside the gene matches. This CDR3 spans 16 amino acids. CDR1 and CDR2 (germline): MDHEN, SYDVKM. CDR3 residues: CASRPLAGSYTGELFF. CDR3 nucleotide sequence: TGTGCCAGCAGACCACTAGCGGGATCGTACACCGGGGAGCTGTTTTTT.

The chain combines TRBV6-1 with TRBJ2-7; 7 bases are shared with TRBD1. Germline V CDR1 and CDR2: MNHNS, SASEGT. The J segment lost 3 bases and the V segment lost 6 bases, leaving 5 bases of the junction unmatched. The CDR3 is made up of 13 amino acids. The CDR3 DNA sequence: TGTGCCAGCAGCCAGACAGGGAACTACGAGCAGTACTTC. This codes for CASSQTGNYEQYF.

For the CDR3, the DNA is TGTGCCAGCAGCTCGAGCAACAGGGTTACAGAGACCCAGTACTTC. Translation gives CASSSSNRVTETQYF. The chain has TRBV7-7 and TRBJ2-5; TRBD1 is a possible D gene (6 bases). Germline V lookup: CDR1 SSHAT, CDR2 FNYEAQ (reference sequence). Trimming took off 4 bases at V and 4 bases at J, with 16 bases between the two ends. The CDR3 length is 15 residues.

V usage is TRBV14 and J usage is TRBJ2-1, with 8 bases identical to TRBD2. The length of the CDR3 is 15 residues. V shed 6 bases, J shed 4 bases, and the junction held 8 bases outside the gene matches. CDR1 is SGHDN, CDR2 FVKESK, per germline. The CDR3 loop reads CASSPFAGGYNEQFF. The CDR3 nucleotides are TGTGCCAGCAGTCCCTTCGCGGGGGGTTACAATGAGCAGTTCTTC.

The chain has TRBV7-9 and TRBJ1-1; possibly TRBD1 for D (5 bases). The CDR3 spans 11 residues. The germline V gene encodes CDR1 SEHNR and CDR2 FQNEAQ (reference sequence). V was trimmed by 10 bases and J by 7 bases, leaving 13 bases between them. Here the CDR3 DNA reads TGTGCCACCCCGGGGGTGGGTGAAGCTTTCTTT. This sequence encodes CATPGVGEAFF.

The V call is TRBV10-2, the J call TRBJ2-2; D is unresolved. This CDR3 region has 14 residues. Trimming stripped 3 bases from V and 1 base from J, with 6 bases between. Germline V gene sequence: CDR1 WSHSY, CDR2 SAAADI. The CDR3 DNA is TGCGCCAGCAGTGATCGGCGGAACACCGGGGAGCTGTTTTTT. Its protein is CASSDRRNTGELFF.

The CDR3 coding sequence is TGTGCCAGCAGCGACACGAACAGGGGGCTCCCCTACGAGCAGTACTTC. Amino acids: CASSDTNRGLPYEQYF. The V call is TRBV5-5, the J call TRBJ2-7; 9 bases fit TRBD1. The CDR3 has 16 amino acids. Germline CDR1 is SGHKS and CDR2 is YYEKEE (reference sequence). V shed 4 bases, J shed 2 bases, and the junction held 10 bases outside the gene matches.

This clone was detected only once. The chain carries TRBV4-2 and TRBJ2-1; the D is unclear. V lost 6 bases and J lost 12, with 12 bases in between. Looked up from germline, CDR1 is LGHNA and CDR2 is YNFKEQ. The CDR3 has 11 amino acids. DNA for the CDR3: TGTGCCAGCAGTGACGGTCTTTGGCAGTTCTTC. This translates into CASSDGLWQFF.

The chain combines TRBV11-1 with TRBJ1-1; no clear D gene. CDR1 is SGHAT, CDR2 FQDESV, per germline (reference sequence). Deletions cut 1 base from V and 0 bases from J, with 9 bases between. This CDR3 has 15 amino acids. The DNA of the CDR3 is TGTGCCAGCAGCTTAGAGAAGGGAATGAACACTGAAGCTTTCTTT. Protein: CASSLEKGMNTEAFF.

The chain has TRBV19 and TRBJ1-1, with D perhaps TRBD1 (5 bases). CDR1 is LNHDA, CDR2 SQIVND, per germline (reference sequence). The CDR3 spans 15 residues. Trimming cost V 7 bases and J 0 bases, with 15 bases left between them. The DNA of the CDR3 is TGTGCCAGTATAAAGATCGGGGGAGTGAACACTGAAGCTTTCTTT. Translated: CASIKIGGVNTEAFF.